This TCR beta chain was profiled in a study of T-cell memory formation after mild COVID-19 (dated by TCRdb to 2020 to 2022). Regarding the research as a whole: TCR sequence clusters from the two donors were largely donor specific. In two donors, T-cell clones that expanded and contracted after mild COVID-19 were tracked by sequencing TCRalpha and TCRbeta repertoires over time. Two young, previously healthy adult volunteers, one female and one male, were included in the cohort. Paper-wide results and their limitations: Some responding clones were detected in pre-infection memory, suggesting pre-existing cross-reactive memory T cells joined the SARS-CoV-2 response. Only a couple of mild cases were covered by the study, and larger cohorts that include severe cases with pre-infection samples were considered necessary. The second-wave clones that peaked on day 37 were not confirmed to be SARS-CoV-2 specific. Contracting CD4+ clones turned up mainly in the CM and EM memory subsets, whereas EMRA was where CD8+ clones were enriched. Clones that contracted from day 15 to 85 showed balanced CD4/CD8 phenotypes, whereas a second wave of clones that expanded from day 15 to 37 leaned towards CD4+.

In its sample, this clonotype was seen many times. Its antigen has not been determined. No much larger clone is present one base from it, and per-base qualities are unavailable. PBMCs were isolated by Ficoll-Paque density gradient centrifugation. Data came from an Illumina NovaSeq 6000. TCRalpha and TCRbeta cDNA libraries were constructed by 5'RACE with constant-segment primers, with sample barcodes and unique molecular identifiers being introduced. Trizol reagent was used to extract RNA from every sample. Library amplification was performed in two PCR steps, and a second sample barcode and Illumina TruSeq adapters were introduced in the second step. The libraries were sequenced on an Illumina NovaSeq using 2 x 150 bp paired-end reads. Per the authors' processing: Reads were demultiplexed and collapsed into UMI-guided consensus sequences with migec v1.2.7. With mixcr v2.1.11, UMI consensuses were aligned to TRA and TRB V and J templates and assembled into clonotypes. A clonotype was counted as expanded or contracted only when both edgeR and NoisET called the clonotype significant, with the noise models trained on biological replicates. edgeR calls used a false discovery rate-adjusted p below 0.01 and a log2 fold-change threshold of 1. PCA with hierarchical clustering of max-normalized trajectories of the 1000 most abundant clonotypes was used as exploratory dynamics analysis. The CD4 or CD8 phenotype of responding clones was assigned using the separately sequenced CD4+ and CD8+ repertoires. TCRdb reran the public reads through fastp at Q25 and MiXCR, keeping productive beta chains. Under each unique CDR3 protein, matching rows form one entry showing the most common genes and DNA. For this entry, the V and J calls and clone size follow TCRdb and not the study's own pipeline. The table for this sample lists 470,000 or so distinct CDR3 sequences; roughly 25% of them were counted only once. Roughly an eighth of the sample is in the top ten clones.

The CDR3 measures 14 amino acids from cysteine to phenylalanine. Just the 42-base CDR3 DNA is kept, in frame starting at base 1. V is shortened by 6 bases, J by 4 bases, and the region joining them spans 14 bases. From the germline V gene, CDR1 is MNHEY and CDR2 is SVGAGI. This clonotype was obtained from an adult woman who had mild COVID-19 (a few samples of this study predate the infection). The sample titles of this study are shuffled in the database, so cell type and time point are left out; the donor was told from shared clones. Here the chain combines TRBV6-5 and TRBJ2-3; possibly the D gene is TRBD2, per 5 matching bases. Sequences were obtained from PBMCs or a T cell subset sorted from them (not recorded which). The sequence in DNA is TGTGCCAGCAGGGAAGGGCCCGGGGCAGATACGCAGTATTTT. Translated, this is CASREGPGADTQYF.